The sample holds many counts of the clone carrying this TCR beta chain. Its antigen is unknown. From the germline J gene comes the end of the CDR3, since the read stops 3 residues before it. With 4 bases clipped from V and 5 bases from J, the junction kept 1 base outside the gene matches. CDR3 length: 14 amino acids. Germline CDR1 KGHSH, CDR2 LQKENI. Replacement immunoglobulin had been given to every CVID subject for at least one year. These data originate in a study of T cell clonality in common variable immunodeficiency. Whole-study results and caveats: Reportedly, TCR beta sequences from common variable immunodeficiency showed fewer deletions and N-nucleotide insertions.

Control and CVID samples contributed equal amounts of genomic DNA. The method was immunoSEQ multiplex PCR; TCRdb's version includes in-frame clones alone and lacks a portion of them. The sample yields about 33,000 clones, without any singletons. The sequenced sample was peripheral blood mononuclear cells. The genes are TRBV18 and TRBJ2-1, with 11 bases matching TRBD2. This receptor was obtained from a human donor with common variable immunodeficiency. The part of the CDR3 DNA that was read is TGTGCCAGCTCACTAGCGGGGGGGCACAATGAG. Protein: CASSLAGGHNE. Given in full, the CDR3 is CASSLAGGHNEQFF.